This T cell receptor (beta chain) came from a study of T cells in Graves' hyperthyroidism and ophthalmopathy (dated by TCRdb to between 2018 and 2021). Describing the broader study: Peripheral blood samples were taken at the time of initial diagnosis, prior to any treatment. To identify distinguishing TCR V-J signatures, a discovery cohort of 100 or so patients was used, comprising 43 with Graves' ophthalmopathy and 55 to 65 with stable Graves' hyperthyroidism. Whether ophthalmopathy could be predicted prospectively was tested in an independent validation cohort made up of under 20 hyperthyroidism patients plus 17 patients who later progressed to ophthalmopathy. After blood sampling, hyperthyroidism patients were treated with methimazole at a starting dose of 30 mg daily, and ophthalmopathy patients were treated with high-dose intravenous methylprednisolone. The paper describes TCR Vbeta CDR3 sequencing of 140 or so peripheral blood samples, made up of 40 to 45 ophthalmopathy patients, approximately 76 hyperthyroidism patients and 17 progressor patients. The roughly 100 discovery patients were divided at random into training and test sets in a 7:3 ratio. The study also compared thyroid tissue and blood T-cell repertoires from a handful of Graves' hyperthyroidism patients. The paper as a whole reports these results and caveats: Blood samples also contained most of the expanded thyroid clonotypes (frequency above 0.001), which suggests that blood repertoires may reflect thyroid immune responses. Sample size was not statistically predetermined, and blinding of investigators to group allocation was not performed. A 13 V-J signature model separated ophthalmopathy from stable hyperthyroidism, with over 85% sensitivity and approximately 81% specificity in cross-validation and 80%/75% in testing. In validation, the model predicted progression to ophthalmopathy a median of around 6.5 months before onset, with over 60% sensitivity and about 72% specificity.

CDR1 and CDR2, looked up from the germline V gene (reference sequence), are SEHNR and FQNEAQ. Reading from cysteine to phenylalanine, the CDR3 counts 13 amino acids. CDR3 DNA is the only sequence kept; it has 39 bases, read in frame from the first base. A note on this clonotype: The antigen it binds to is not known. One junction end disagrees with the germline gene, perhaps due to a read error.

Hyperthyroidism patients were newly diagnosed, with disease duration under 2 months, and aged 18 to 65 years. Patients with uncontrolled infections, other autoimmune diseases, pregnancy or lactation were excluded. Diagnoses were established on the basis of clinical symptoms, serum thyroxine and TRAb, thyroid ultrasound, and orbital computed tomography. Blood from progressor patients was drawn when they were first diagnosed with hyperthyroidism, before any ophthalmopathy symptoms appeared. PBMCs were separated from roughly 10 ml of fresh peripheral blood using Ficoll-Paque density gradient centrifugation. Progressor patients were first diagnosed with Graves' hyperthyroidism and then developed ophthalmopathy during follow-up. Total RNA was extracted with Trizol reagent, and quality was checked on an Agilent 2100 Bioanalyzer. The TCR beta CDR3 regions were amplified from RNA transcripts. The first round of RT-PCR for the TCR CDR3 was performed with the HTBI primer set and the Qiagen OneStep RT-PCR kit. Libraries were constructed in a second round of multiplex PCR, after which size selection and purification were carried out. Libraries were sequenced paired-end with 100 bp reads on an Illumina HiSeq2000. The published analysis was carried out like this. SOAPnuke was used to process the raw data, with reads discarded if the reads contained adapters or uncalled bases, had a mean Phred below 15, or lacked an exact constant-primer or identifier match. COPE v1.2.5 was used to merge the high-quality paired reads, and each unique nucleotide sequence was defined as a clonotype. Clonotypes were aligned to IMGT TRBV, TRBD and TRBJ reference segments using MiTCR v1.1. Analysis was restricted to V-J combinations with a frequency above 0.0001, which covered roughly 99% of repertoires. A TCS score was defined as the ratio of F50 (clonal expansion) to E x V (chaos), with BLOSUM62-based TCRdist applied between CDR3 peptides within each V-J. Welch's t-statistics and random forest reduced around 510 V-J features to around 14, which were used in a naive Bayes classifier (R e1071). TCRdb applied fastp at Q25 and MiXCR to the public reads, then kept only in-frame beta chains. Rows matching on CDR3 protein sequence are summarized as one entry with the most common DNA and genes. It is TCRdb's table, rather than the study itself, that gives the V and J calls and clone size. This sample gives hundreds of thousands of distinct CDR3 sequences in total; approximately 13% of them show up just once. Clones ranked in the top ten supply roughly 6.2% of the sample.

The clonotype was recovered from a woman aged 25 to 39 with Graves' hyperthyroidism that later progressed to Graves' ophthalmopathy. The chain is assembled from TRBV7-9 and TRBJ1-5; the best D guess is TRBD1, with 5 bases matching. What was sequenced was blood. The sequenced DNA: TGTGCCAGCAGCTTGGGGGGAGATCACCCCCAGCATTTT. Its protein is CASSLGGDHPQHF.